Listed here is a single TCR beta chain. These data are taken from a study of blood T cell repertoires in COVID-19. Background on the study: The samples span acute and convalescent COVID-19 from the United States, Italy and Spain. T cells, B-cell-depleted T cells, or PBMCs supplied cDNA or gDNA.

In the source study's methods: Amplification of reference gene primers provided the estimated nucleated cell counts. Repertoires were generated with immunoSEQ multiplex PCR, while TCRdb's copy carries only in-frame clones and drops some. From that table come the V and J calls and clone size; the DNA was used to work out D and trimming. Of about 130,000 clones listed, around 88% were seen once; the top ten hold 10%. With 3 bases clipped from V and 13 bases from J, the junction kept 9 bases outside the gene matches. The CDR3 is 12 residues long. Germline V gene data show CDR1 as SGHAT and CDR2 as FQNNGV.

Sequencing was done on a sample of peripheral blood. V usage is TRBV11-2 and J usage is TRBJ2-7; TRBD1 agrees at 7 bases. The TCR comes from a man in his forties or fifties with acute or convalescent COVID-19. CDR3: CASSFTQGVRYF. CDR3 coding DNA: TGTGCCAGCAGCTTCACCCAGGGGGTGCGATACTTC.